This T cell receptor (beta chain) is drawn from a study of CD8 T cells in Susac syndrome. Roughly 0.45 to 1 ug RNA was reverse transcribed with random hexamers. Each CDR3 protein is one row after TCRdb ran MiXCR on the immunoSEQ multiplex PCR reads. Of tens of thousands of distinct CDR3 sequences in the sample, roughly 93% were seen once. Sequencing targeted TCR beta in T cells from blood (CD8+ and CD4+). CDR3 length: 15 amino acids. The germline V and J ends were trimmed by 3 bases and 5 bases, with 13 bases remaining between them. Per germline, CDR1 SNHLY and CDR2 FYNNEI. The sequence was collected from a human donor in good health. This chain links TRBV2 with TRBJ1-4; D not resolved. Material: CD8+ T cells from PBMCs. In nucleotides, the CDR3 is TGTGCCAGCAGTGAGATAGGACTGATGAATGAAAAACTGTTTTTT. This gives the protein CASSEIGLMNEKLFF.